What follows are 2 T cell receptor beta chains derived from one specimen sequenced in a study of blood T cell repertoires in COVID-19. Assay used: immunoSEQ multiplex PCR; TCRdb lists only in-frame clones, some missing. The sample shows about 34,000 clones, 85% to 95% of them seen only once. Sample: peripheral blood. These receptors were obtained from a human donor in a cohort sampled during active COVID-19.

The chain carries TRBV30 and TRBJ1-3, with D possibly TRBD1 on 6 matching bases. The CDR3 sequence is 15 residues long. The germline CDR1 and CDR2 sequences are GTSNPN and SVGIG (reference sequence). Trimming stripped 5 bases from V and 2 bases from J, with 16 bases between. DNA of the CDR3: TGTGCCTGGGACTTCTCGGGGGGCCCTGGAAACACCATATATTTT. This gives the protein CAWDFSGGPGNTIYF.

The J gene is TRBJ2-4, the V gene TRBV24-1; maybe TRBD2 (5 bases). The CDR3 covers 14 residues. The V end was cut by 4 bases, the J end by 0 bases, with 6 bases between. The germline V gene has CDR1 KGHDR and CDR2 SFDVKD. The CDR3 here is CATSEGRAKNIQYF. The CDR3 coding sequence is TGTGCCACCAGTGAGGGGAGAGCCAAAAACATTCAGTACTTC.